The 20 T cell receptor beta chains listed next were all sequenced from one sample in a study of T cells in Graves' hyperthyroidism and ophthalmopathy. RNA transcripts were the template for amplifying TCR beta CDR3 regions. The TCR CDR3 was amplified in a first-round RT-PCR using the HTBI primer set. TCRdb re-called the multiplex PCR reads through MiXCR, storing one row per CDR3 protein. The sample consists of a few hundred thousand distinct CDR3 sequences, about a sixth of them appearing once. The sample consisted of blood. The receptor source for this set is a woman between 25 and 40 years old with Graves' hyperthyroidism.

This clonotype was seen more than once but under ten times. The chain carries TRBV29-1 and TRBJ2-1, with 11 positions matching TRBD2. The junction had 5 bases not matched to a gene; V was cut back by 2 bases and J by 5 bases. In germline, CDR1 is SQVTM, CDR2 ANQGSEA. The CDR3 has 15 residues. CDR3 loop: CSVERRLAGNNEQFF. The DNA of the CDR3 is TGCAGCGTTGAAAGGCGACTAGCGGGGAACAATGAGCAGTTCTTC.

J is TRBJ2-7 and V is TRBV28; 7 nucleotides agree with TRBD2. CDR1 is MDHEN, CDR2 SYDVKM, per germline. With V trimmed by 7 bases and J by 4 bases, 1 base remained unmatched. CDR3 length equals 11 residues. For the CDR3, the DNA is TGTGCCAGCACCGGGAGGTACGAGCAGTACTTC. Protein product: CASTGRYEQYF.

This clonotype was recorded at least ten times. The chain uses TRBV20-1 and TRBJ2-5; D unresolved. The V end was cut by 3 bases, the J end by 5 bases, with 13 bases between. Per germline, CDR1 DFQATT and CDR2 SNEGSKA (reference sequence). The CDR3 runs 13 residues. CDR3 loop: CSASGSPWETQYF. Written as DNA, the CDR3 is TGCAGTGCTAGTGGAAGTCCTTGGGAGACCCAGTACTTC.

This clonotype has ten or more counts. V gene TRBV3-1 combines with J gene TRBJ1-2; perhaps TRBD1 as D (5 bases). The CDR3 is made up of 14 amino acids. In germline, CDR1 is LGHDT, CDR2 YNNKEL (reference sequence). The V and J ends lost 3 bases and 3 bases respectively, with 11 bases between them. The CDR3, as DNA: TGTGCCAGCAGCCATTCCAGGGCAGACTATGGCTACACCTTC. It translates to CASSHSRADYGYTF.

This clonotype was seen a handful of times. The rearrangement uses TRBV5-1 and TRBJ2-1, with 10 positions matching TRBD2. The CDR3 consists of 18 residues. V gave up 2 bases and J gave up 8 bases; unmatched junction bases: 16. Germline V CDR1 and CDR2: SGHRS, YFSETQ. CDR3 residues: CASSFRTLAGALWDEQFF. The CDR3 DNA is TGCGCCAGCAGCTTCCGGACCCTAGCGGGAGCCCTTTGGGATGAGCAGTTCTTC.

This clonotype was found many times. The chain couples TRBV28 to TRBJ2-3, with D possibly matching TRBD2 (6 bases). This CDR3 has 15 residues. V lost 3 bases and J 0 bases, leaving 10 bases between the germline ends. Germline assignment: CDR1 MDHEN and CDR2 SYDVKM. This CDR3 is CASSLWGTSTDTQYF. The CDR3 coding sequence is TGTGCCAGCAGTTTGTGGGGGACTAGCACAGATACGCAGTATTTT.

The chain couples TRBV7-9 to TRBJ1-2; 7 bases match TRBD1. The CDR3 contains 15 residues. Germline V gene sequence: CDR1 SEHNR, CDR2 FQNEAQ (reference sequence). J was trimmed by 0 bases and V by 5 bases; bases with no gene match: 6. The CDR3 here is CASSSRDSPNYGYTF. The CDR3 DNA is TGTGCCAGCAGCAGCCGGGACAGCCCTAACTATGGCTACACCTTC. Supplemented by reference TRBV7-9 and TRBJ1-2, the full variable domain reads DTGVSQNPRHKITKRGQNVTFRCDPISEHNRLYWYRQTLGQGPEFLTYFQNEAQLEKSRLLSDRFSAERPKGSFSTLEIQRTEQGDSAMYLCASSSRDSPNYGYTFGSGTRLTVV.

This clonotype has just a few counts. The V call is TRBV6-4, the J call TRBJ1-2; 7 bases are shared with TRBD1. Germline V gene lookup returns CDR1 MRHNA and CDR2 SNTAGT. The V segment lost 5 bases and the J segment 4 bases; nucleotides outside the gene matches: 16. CDR3 length equals 17 residues. CDR3 sequence: CASSKQGTVPYPYGYTF. CDR3 nucleotides: TGTGCCAGCAGTAAACAGGGGACGGTCCCGTATCCCTATGGCTACACCTTC.

This clonotype has ten or more counts. The chain employs TRBV11-3 and TRBJ2-1, with D possibly matching TRBD1 (6 bases). The CDR3 runs 14 residues. The V gene's germline CDR1 is SGHNT and CDR2 YENEEA. The V end lost 3 bases, the J end lost 5 bases, and 11 bases lay between the germline ends. CDR3 loop: CASSLGHVDNEQFF. The CDR3 region has the DNA TGTGCCAGCAGCTTGGGACACGTGGACAATGAGCAGTTCTTC.

The rearrangement joins TRBV5-1 to TRBJ2-2; D perhaps matches TRBD2 (7 bases). Germline CDR1 and CDR2: SGHRS and YFSETQ. CDR3 length equals 13 residues. V dropped 9 bases and J dropped 2 bases, with 11 bases sitting between them. DNA for the CDR3: TGCGCCAACAGGGAGGGAAACACCGGGGAGCTGTTTTTT. Its translation: CANREGNTGELFF.

This clonotype was detected many times. This chain uses TRBV6-2 or TRBV6-3 with TRBJ1-5, with D perhaps TRBD1 (5 bases). Germline V gives CDR1 MNHEY, CDR2 SVGEGT. Deletions cut 7 bases from V and 7 bases from J, with 17 bases between. This CDR3 spans 14 amino acids. This CDR3 reads CASTQGGYDQPQHF. CDR3 sequence (DNA): TGTGCCAGCACCCAGGGAGGGTATGACCAGCCCCAGCATTTT.

This clonotype was observed many times. The rearrangement uses TRBV7-9 and TRBJ2-1, with unresolved D. Germline V gene data show CDR1 as SEHNR and CDR2 as FQNEAQ (reference sequence). Trimming took 4 bases from V and 6 from J, leaving 22 bases between them. The CDR3 sequence is 17 residues long. The CDR3 sequence is CASSSQTPRQVGNEQFF. CDR3 nucleotides: TGTGCCAGCAGCTCACAAACCCCTCGGCAGGTCGGCAATGAGCAGTTCTTC.

The table lists this clonotype with many counts. This chain uses TRBV28 with TRBJ2-3; D not certain. The CDR3 is 15 residues long. Germline V lookup: CDR1 MDHEN, CDR2 SYDVKM. With 2 bases removed from V and 2 bases from J, the gap between germline ends came to 11 bases. The CDR3 region is CASSLPLTATDTQYF. In DNA, the CDR3 is TGTGCCAGCAGTTTACCGTTGACTGCCACAGATACGCAGTATTTT.

This chain connects TRBV6-1 to TRBJ1-1; no definite D call. The CDR3 is made up of 13 amino acids. V gave up 4 bases and J gave up 1 base, with 7 bases separating them. Germline V CDR1 and CDR2: MNHNS, SASEGT. The CDR3 loop is CASSVLENTEAFF. Here the CDR3 DNA reads TGTGCCAGCAGTGTTCTTGAGAACACTGAAGCTTTCTTT.

This clonotype occurred a few times. The CDR3 bases are TGCAGTGCTAGAATGGAGGAGGGGGCTATGGCTGAAGCTTTCTTT. Translation gives CSARMEEGAMAEAFF. The chain joins TRBV20-1 to TRBJ1-1; 7 nucleotides agree with TRBD1. From germline, CDR1 is DFQATT and CDR2 SNEGSKA (reference sequence). The CDR3 has 15 amino acids. Germline trimming cut 2 bases from V and 6 bases from J; bases unmatched to any gene: 12.

There are many counts of this clonotype. This sequence joins TRBV12-3 or TRBV12-4 and TRBJ2-3; tentatively, D is TRBD2 (6 bases). Trimming pared 0 bases from V and 2 bases from J, leaving 12 bases between. This CDR3 is built from 16 residues. The CDR3: CASSLAFGGSTDTQYF. CDR3 coding DNA: TGTGCCAGCAGTTTAGCATTCGGGGGTTCCACAGATACGCAGTATTTT.

This clonotype was recorded a few times. A much bigger clone sits one base away, suggesting this may be a read error. This rearrangement joins TRBV28 to TRBJ2-1, with 7 bases matching TRBD2. The trim removed 6 bases at V and 4 bases at J, leaving 6 bases unmatched. Germline CDR1 and CDR2: MDHEN and SYDVKM. This CDR3 has 14 residues. As DNA, the CDR3 is TGTGCCAGCAGGCCCCCGGGACTATACAATGAGCAGTTCTTC. Encoded protein: CASRPPGLYNEQFF.

This clonotype was seen repeatedly, ten times or more. The rearrangement joins TRBV12-3 or TRBV12-4 to TRBJ2-1, with 8 bases lining up with TRBD2. CDR3 length equals 16 residues. V was clipped by 1 base and J by 9 bases; unmatched bases: 11. The CDR3 DNA is TGTGCCAGCAGTTTAGATCTCGGGAGGGCCATTGGTGAGCAGTTCTTC. This sequence encodes CASSLDLGRAIGEQFF.

This clonotype was picked up a small number of times. Here the CDR3 reads CASSTGSRGYEQYF. DNA of the CDR3: TGTGCCAGCTCTACCGGGAGTCGGGGTTACGAGCAGTACTTC. This chain connects TRBV6-1 to TRBJ2-7, with D perhaps TRBD2 (6 bases). V was shortened by 8 bases and J by 4 bases, with 18 bases between the two germline ends. The CDR3 totals 14 residues. Germline-derived CDR1 and CDR2 are MNHNS and SASEGT.

This clonotype was detected many times. The rearrangement uses TRBV18 and TRBJ1-3; no reliable D call. CDR1 is KGHSH and CDR2 is LQKENI in the germline V gene. The ends were cut back, 0 bases at V and 9 bases at J, with 12 bases in the middle. The CDR3 is made up of 14 amino acids. CDR3 nucleotides: TGTGCCAGCTCACCACCGGCCCACGGTGGCACCATATATTTT. Its translation: CASSPPAHGGTIYF.